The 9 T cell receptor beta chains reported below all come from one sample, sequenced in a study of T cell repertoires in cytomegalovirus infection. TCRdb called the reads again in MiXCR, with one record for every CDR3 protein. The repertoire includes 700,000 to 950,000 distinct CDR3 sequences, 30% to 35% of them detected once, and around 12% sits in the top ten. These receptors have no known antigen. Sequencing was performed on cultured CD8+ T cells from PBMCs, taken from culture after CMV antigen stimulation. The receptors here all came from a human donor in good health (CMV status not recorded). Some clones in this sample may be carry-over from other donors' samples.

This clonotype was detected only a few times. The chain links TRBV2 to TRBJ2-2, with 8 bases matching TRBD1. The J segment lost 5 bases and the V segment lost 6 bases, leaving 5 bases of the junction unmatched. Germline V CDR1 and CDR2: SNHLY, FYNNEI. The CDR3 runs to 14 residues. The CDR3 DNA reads TGTGCCAGCAGAGAAACAGGGGGGACCGGGGAGCTGTTTTTT. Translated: CASRETGGTGELFF.

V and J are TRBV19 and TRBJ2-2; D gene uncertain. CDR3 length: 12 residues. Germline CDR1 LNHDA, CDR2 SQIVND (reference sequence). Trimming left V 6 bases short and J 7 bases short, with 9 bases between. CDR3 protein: CASSFSRGELFF. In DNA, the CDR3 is TGTGCCAGTAGCTTCTCGCGCGGGGAGCTGTTTTTT.

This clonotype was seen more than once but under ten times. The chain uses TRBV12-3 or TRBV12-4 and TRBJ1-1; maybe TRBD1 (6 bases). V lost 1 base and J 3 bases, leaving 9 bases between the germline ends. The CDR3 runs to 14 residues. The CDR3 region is CASSLDQGYTEAFF. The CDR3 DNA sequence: TGTGCCAGCAGTTTAGATCAGGGGTACACTGAAGCTTTCTTT.

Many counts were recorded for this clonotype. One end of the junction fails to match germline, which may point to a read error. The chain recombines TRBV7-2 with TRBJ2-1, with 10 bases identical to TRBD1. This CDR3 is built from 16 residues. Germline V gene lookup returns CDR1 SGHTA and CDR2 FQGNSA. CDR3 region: CASSLEGTGAYNEQFF. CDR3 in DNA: TGTGCCAGCAGTTTAGAGGGGACAGGGGCCTACAATGAGCAGTTCTTC.

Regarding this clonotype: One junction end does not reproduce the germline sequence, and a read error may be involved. The CDR3 reads CASSQSRGDEQFF. The CDR3 DNA reads as TGTGCTAGCAGCCAATCCAGGGGAGATGAGCAGTTCTTC. The chain employs TRBV7-7 and TRBJ2-1, with D tentatively TRBD1 (6 bases). This CDR3 comprises 13 residues. The germline V gene has CDR1 SSHAT and CDR2 FNYEAQ (reference sequence).

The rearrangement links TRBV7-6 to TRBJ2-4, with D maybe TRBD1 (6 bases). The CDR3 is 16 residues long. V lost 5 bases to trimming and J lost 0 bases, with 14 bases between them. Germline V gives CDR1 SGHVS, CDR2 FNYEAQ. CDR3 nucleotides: TGTGCCAGCAGCACATGGACAGATCTAGCCAAAAACATTCAGTACTTC. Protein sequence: CASSTWTDLAKNIQYF.

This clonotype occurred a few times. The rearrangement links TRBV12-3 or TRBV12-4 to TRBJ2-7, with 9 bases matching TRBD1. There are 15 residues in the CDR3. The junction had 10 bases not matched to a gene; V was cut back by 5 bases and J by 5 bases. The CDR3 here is CASSLTGTGLDEQYF. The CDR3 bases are TGTGCCAGCAGTCTTACCGGGACAGGGCTCGACGAGCAGTACTTC.

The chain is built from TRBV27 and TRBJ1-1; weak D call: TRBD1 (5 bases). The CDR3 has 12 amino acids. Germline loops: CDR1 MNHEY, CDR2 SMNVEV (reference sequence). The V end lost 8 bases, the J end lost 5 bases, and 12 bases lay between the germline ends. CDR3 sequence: CASRGVRTEAFF. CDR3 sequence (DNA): TGTGCCAGCCGGGGGGTCAGGACTGAAGCTTTCTTT.

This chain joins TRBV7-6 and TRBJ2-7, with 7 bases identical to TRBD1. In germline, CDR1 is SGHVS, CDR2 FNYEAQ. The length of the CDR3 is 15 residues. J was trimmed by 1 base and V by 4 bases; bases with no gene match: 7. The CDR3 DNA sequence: TGTGCCAGCAGCTGGTCACAGGGGTCTTCCTACGAGCAGTACTTC. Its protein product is CASSWSQGSSYEQYF.